This TCR beta chain was observed in a study of T cell repertoires in cytomegalovirus infection. TCRdb passed the reads through MiXCR, listing each CDR3 protein once. The repertoire holds roughly 640,000 distinct CDR3 sequences, around 24% seen once, with less than 10% in the top ten. This CDR3 contains 16 residues. V shed 3 bases, J shed 2 bases, and the junction held 8 bases outside the gene matches. Germline loops: CDR1 LGHNA, CDR2 YSLEER. The genes are TRBV4-3 and TRBJ2-5, with 8 nucleotides matching TRBD2. The sequence was collected from a human donor in good health (CMV status not recorded). Some clones in this sample may be carry-over from other donors' samples. Material for sequencing was CD8+ T cells from PBMCs. CDR3 region: CASSHARGGIQETQYF. The CDR3 DNA is TGCGCCAGCAGCCACGCCCGGGGGGGGATTCAAGAGACCCAGTACTTC.